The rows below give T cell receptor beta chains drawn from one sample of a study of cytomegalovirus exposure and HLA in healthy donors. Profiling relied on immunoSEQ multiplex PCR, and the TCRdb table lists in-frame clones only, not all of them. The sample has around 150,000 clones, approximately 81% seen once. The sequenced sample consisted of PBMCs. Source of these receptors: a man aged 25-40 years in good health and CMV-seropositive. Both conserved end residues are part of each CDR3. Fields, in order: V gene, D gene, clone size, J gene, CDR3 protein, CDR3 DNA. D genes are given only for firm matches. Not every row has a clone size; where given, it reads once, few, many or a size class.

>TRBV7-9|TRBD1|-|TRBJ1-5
CASGRQGSNQPQHF
TGTGCCAGCGGACGACAGGGTAGCAATCAGCCCCAGCATTTT
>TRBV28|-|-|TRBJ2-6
CASSPHRAGANVLTF
TGTGCCAGCAGTCCACACAGGGCTGGGGCCAACGTCCTGACTTTC
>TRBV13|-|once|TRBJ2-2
CASSSRGLLTGELFF
TGTGCCAGCAGCAGTAGGGGTCTTCTCACCGGGGAGCTGTTTTTT
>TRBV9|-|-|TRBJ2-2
CASSVGQGLSGELFF
TGTGCCAGCAGCGTAGGGCAGGGTTTATCCGGGGAGCTGTTTTTT
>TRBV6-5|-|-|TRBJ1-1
CASSTDSRMNTEAFF
TGTGCCAGCAGTACCGACAGTCGAATGAACACTGAAGCTTTCTTT
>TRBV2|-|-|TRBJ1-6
CASSVREGDSPLHF
TGTGCCAGCAGTGTCAGGGAAGGGGATTCACCCCTCCACTTT
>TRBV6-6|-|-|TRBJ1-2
CASSPGQMHGYTF
TGTGCCAGCAGCCCTGGACAGATGCATGGCTACACCTTC
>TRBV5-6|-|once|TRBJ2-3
CASSLAHPRTDTQYF
TGTGCCAGCAGCTTGGCCCATCCCAGGACAGATACGCAGTATTTT
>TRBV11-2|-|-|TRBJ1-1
CASSLGGNTEAFF
TGTGCCAGCAGTCTGGGGGGTAACACTGAAGCTTTCTTT
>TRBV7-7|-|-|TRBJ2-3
CASSKEGHTDTQYF
TGTGCCAGCAGTAAGGAGGGCCACACAGATACGCAGTATTTT
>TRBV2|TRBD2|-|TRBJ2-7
CASKSGTSDSKQYF
TGTGCCAGCAAATCCGGGACTAGCGACTCTAAGCAGTACTTC
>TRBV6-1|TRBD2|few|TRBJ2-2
CASSVGGDGELFF
TGTGCCAGCAGTGTGGGGGGGGACGGGGAGCTGTTTTTT
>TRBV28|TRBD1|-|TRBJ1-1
CASRHPTGVGTEAFF
TGTGCCAGCAGGCATCCAACAGGGGTTGGCACTGAAGCTTTCTTT
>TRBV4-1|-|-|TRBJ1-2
CASSPRQELFGYTF
TGCGCCAGCAGCCCGAGACAGGAACTCTTTGGCTACACCTTC
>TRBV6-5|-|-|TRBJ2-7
CASSYSGLSFYEQYF
TGTGCCAGCAGTTACTCCGGTCTCTCATTCTACGAGCAGTACTTC
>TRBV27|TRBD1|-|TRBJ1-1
CASSSGQGNTEAFF
TGTGCCAGCAGTTCGGGACAGGGCAACACTGAAGCTTTCTTT
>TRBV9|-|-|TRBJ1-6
CASDLGPDAYNSPLHF
TGTGCCAGCGATCTGGGGCCGGACGCCTATAATTCACCCCTCCACTTT
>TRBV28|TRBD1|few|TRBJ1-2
CASKQGAGGYTF
TGTGCCAGCAAACAGGGGGCAGGTGGCTACACCTTC
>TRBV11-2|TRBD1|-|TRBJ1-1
CASSLEGQVNTEAFF
TGTGCCAGCAGCTTAGAGGGACAGGTGAACACTGAAGCTTTCTTT
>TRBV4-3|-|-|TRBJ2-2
CASSQVGGARTGELFF
TGCGCCAGCAGCCAAGTCGGTGGGGCGAGGACCGGGGAGCTGTTTTTT
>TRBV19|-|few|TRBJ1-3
CASSPSGNSGNTIYF
TGTGCCAGTAGCCCTTCGGGGAACTCTGGAAACACCATATATTTT
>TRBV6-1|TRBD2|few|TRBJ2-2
CASSEGLAEAGELFF
TGTGCCAGCAGTGAAGGGCTAGCGGAGGCCGGGGAGCTGTTTTTT
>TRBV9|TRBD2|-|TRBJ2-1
CASSVAPSGGDNEQFF
TGTGCCAGCAGCGTAGCTCCTAGCGGGGGGGACAATGAGCAGTTCTTC
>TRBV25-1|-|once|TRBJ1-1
CASSGQSALAEAFF
TGTGCCAGCTCCGGACAGTCGGCGTTGGCTGAAGCTTTCTTT
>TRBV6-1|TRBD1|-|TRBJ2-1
CASSPTGGEGNEQFF
TGTGCCAGCAGCCCAACAGGGGGTGAGGGCAATGAGCAGTTCTTC
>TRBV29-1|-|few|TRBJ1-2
CSVEPGMGDGYGYTF
TGCAGCGTTGAACCGGGTATGGGTGACGGCTATGGCTACACCTTC
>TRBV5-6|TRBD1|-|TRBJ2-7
CASSLVQGVSTYEQYF
TGTGCCAGCAGCTTGGTACAGGGGGTTTCCACCTACGAGCAGTACTTC